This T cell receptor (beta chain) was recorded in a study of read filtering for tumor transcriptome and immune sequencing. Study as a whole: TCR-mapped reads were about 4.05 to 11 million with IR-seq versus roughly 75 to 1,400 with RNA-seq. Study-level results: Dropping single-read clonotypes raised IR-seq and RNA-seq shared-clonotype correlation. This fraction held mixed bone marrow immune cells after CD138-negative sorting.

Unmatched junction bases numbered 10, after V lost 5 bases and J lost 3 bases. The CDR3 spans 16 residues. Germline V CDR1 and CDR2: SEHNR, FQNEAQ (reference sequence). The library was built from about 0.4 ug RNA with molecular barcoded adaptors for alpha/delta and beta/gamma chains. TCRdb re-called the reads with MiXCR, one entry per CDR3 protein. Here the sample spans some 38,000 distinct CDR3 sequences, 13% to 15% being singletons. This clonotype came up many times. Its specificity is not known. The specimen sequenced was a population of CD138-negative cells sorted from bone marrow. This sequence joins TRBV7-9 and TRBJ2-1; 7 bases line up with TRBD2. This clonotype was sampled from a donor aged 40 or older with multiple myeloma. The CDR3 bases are TGTGCCAGCAGCCCAACGCAAGCGGGGTACTACAATGAGCAGTTCTTC. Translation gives CASSPTQAGYYNEQFF.